A selection of T cell receptor beta chains follows, all from one sample in a study of long-term antiretroviral therapy in people with HIV. Assay: immunoSEQ multiplex PCR; the TCRdb copy retains only in-frame clones and omits some. The profile shows 20,000 to 30,000 clones, 85% to 90% of them singletons. Sequencing used unsorted PBMCs, obtained around 5 years after starting antiretroviral therapy. These TCRs come from a man aged 40-55 years with HIV. CDR3s include the opening cysteine and the closing phenylalanine or tryptophan. The D gene is left open where the match is weak.

>TRBD2|TRBV5-4
CASSLAGVGTGELFF
>TRBD2|TRBV15
CATSRGGGALDTQYF
>NA|TRBV27
CASSRRVVETRALTDTQYF
>TRBD2|TRBV5-6
CASSTTSGRAGYEQYF
>NA|TRBV27
CASSLYFGQHSNQPQHF
>NA|TRBV29-1
CSVEGPYEQYF
>NA|TRBV7-6
CASSLDGSSGNTIYF
>NA|TRBV15
CATSRGLVANEQFF
>NA|TRBV5-4
CASSQQGRYEQYF
>NA|TRBV15
CATSDSEYSNQPQHF
>NA|TRBV30
CAWSPDGQNTEAFF
>TRBD1|TRBV19
CASEPMGQQAEAFF
>NA|TRBV11-3
CASSGSGANVLTF
>NA|TRBV4-3
CASSQDKQAYGYTF
>TRBD2|TRBV5-1
CASSLESGLAGRGETQYF
>NA|TRBV11-2
CASSSQGQITDTQYF
>NA|TRBV21-1
CASTLWTGAASGSGITGELFF
>NA|TRBV28
CASSLSSWGPQGYTF
>NA|TRBV10-3
CAISGETGNTIYF
>NA|TRBV4-1
CASSHWDVSYEQYF
>NA|TRBV6-5
CASSYLATGELFF
>TRBD1|TRBV7-9
CASSFPLGEDRGYEQYF
>TRBD2|TRBV5-5
CASSPVASGTYEQYF
>NA|TRBV7-8
CASSLFSGSNQPQHF
>TRBD2|TRBV10-3
CAISGSGTSRLF
>NA|TRBV14
CASSHPGGPNTEAFF
>NA|TRBV19
CASRRGAPDYGYTF
>TRBD1|TRBV9
CASSPGQGKNIQYF
>NA|TRBV18
CASSPKVPNTGELFF
>NA|TRBV7-9
CASSSLSETIHGNYGYTF
>NA|TRBV12-5
CASGTLHKNTGELFF
>NA|TRBV6-1
CASGASRDGDYEQYF
>TRBD2|TRBV7-9
CASSSSTSGLGNEQFF
>TRBD2|TRBV7-9
CASSLAGTSLSGDTQYF